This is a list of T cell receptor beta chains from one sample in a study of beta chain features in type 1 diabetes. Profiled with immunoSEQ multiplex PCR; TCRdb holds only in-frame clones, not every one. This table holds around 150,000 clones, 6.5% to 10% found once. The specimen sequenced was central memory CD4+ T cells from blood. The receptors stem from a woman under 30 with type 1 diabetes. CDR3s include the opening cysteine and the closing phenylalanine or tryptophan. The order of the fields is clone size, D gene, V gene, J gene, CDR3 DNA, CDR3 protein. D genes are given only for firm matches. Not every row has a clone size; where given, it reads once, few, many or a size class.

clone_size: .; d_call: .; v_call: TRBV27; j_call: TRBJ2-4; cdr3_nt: TGTGCCAGCAGTTTCGCGGGATCCTTCGGAAACATTCAGTACTTC; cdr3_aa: CASSFAGSFGNIQYF
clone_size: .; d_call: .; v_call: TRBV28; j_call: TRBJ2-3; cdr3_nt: TGTGCCAGCACCCGATCACAGGGATACTCAGATACGCAGTATTTT; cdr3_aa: CASTRSQGYSDTQYF
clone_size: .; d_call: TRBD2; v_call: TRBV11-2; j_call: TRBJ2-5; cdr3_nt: TGTGCCAGCAGCTTAGAAACTAGCGGGAGTCTGGGGGAGACCCAGTACTTC; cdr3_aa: CASSLETSGSLGETQYF
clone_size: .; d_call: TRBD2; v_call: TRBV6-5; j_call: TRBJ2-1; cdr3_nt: TGTGCCAGCAGGTTACTAGCGGGAGCCAGCGAGCAGTTCTTC; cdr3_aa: CASRLLAGASEQFF
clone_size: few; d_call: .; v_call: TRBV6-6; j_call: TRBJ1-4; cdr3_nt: TGTGCCAGCAGGCGACAGGCCCGATTGGTGTTTTTT; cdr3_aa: CASRRQARLVFF
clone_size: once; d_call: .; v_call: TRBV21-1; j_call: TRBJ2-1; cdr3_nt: TGTGCCAGCAGCAGGCTAGCGGGGGCTGTCAATGAGCAGTTCTTC; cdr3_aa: CASSRLAGAVNEQFF
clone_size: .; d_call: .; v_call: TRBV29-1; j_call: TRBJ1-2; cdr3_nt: TGCAGCGTTGAAGATTTTCAAGGGGCGTTTGGCTATGGCTACACCTTC; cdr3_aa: CSVEDFQGAFGYGYTF
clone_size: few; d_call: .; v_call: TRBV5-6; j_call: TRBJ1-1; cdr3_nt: TGTGCCAGCAGCGCCAAACCAACAGGGTACACTGAAGCTTTCTTT; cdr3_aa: CASSAKPTGYTEAFF
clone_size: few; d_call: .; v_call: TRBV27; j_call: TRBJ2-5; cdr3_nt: TGTGCCAGCAGTTTATCGGTGGGGCTCCAAGAGACCCAGTACTTC; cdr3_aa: CASSLSVGLQETQYF
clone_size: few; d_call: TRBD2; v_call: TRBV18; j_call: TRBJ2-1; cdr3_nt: TGTGCCAGCTCACCTAATTTCGCGGGAGGGCCCCTCTCCTACAATGAGCAGTTCTTC; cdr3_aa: CASSPNFAGGPLSYNEQFF
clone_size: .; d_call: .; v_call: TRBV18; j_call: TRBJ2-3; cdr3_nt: TGTGCCAGCTCAAACAGGGAAGATACGCAGTATTTT; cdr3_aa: CASSNREDTQYF
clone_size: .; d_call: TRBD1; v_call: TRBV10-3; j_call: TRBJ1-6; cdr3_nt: TGTGCCATCAGGGGGACAGGGTCCAATAATTCACCCCTCCACTTT; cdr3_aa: CAIRGTGSNNSPLHF
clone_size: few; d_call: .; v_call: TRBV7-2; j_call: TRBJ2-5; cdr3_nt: TGTGCCAGCGGGTCGGGGATGGTTGGGGAGACCCAGTACTTC; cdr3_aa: CASGSGMVGETQYF
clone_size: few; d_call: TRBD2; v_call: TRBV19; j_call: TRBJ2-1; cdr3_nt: TGTGCCAGTAGTGGGGTAGCGGGAGTTCGGAATGAGCAGTTCTTC; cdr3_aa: CASSGVAGVRNEQFF
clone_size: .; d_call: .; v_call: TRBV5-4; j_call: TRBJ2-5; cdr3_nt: TGTGCCAGCAGCACAAGACAGTACCAAGAGACCCAGTACTTC; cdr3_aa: CASSTRQYQETQYF
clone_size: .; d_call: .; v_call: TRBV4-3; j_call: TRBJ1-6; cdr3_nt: TGCGCCAGCAGCCCCGAACAGGTTGATTCACCCCTCCACTTT; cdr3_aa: CASSPEQVDSPLHF
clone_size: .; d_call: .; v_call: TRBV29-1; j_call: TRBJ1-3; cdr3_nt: TGCAGCGCCGGGGGGGCAGGAGGAAACACCATATATTTT; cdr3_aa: CSAGGAGGNTIYF
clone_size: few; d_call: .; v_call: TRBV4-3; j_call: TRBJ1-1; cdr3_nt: TGCGCCAGCAGCCAAGATCTCTCGGAAGCTTTCTTT; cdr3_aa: CASSQDLSEAFF
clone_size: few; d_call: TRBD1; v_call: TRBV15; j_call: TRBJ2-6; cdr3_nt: TGTGCCACCAGCAGAAGACAGGGCGGATCAGGGGCCAACGTCCTGACTTTC; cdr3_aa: CATSRRQGGSGANVLTF
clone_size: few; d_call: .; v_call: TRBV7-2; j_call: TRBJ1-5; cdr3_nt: TGTGCCAGCAGCTTAGAGCGGGGAGGTCAGCCCCAGCATTTT; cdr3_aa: CASSLERGGQPQHF
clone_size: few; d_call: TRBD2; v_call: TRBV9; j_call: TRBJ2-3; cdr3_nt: TGTGCCAGCAGCCTGTCCGGGAGGGCCACAGATACGCAGTATTTT; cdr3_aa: CASSLSGRATDTQYF
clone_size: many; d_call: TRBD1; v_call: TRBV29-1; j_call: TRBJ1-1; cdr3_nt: TGCAGCGCCCATGAAACAGGGGGCACTGAAGCTTTCTTT; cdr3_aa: CSAHETGGTEAFF
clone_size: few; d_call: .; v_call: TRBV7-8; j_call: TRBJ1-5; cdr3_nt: TGTGCCAGCAGCTTAGGTCTGCGTAGGGGGTCAAATCAGCCCCAGCATTTT; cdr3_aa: CASSLGLRRGSNQPQHF
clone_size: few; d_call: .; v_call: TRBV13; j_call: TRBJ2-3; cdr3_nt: TGTGCCAGCAGTAGAAGTGGTGCGGATACGCAGTATTTT; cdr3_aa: CASSRSGADTQYF
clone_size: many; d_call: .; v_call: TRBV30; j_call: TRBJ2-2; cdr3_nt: TGTGCCTGGAGTGGCGCGATCCTATCGAACACCGGGGAGCTGTTTTTT; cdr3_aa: CAWSGAILSNTGELFF
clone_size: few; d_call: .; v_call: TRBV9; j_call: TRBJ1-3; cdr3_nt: TGTGCCAGCAGCGTACCTTCTTCTGGAAACACCATATATTTT; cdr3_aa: CASSVPSSGNTIYF
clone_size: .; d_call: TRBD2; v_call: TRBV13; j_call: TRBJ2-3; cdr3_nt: TGTGCCAGCAGCCCAGCGGGAGGGGTTAGCACAGATACGCAGTATTTT; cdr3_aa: CASSPAGGVSTDTQYF
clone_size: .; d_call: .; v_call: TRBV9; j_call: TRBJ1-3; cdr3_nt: TGTGCCAGCAGCGTCCGCGGTCGAACCTCTGGAAACACCATATATTTT; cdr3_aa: CASSVRGRTSGNTIYF
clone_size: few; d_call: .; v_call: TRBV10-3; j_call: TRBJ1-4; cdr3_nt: TGTGCCATCAGCAAAGACCCGTCGGGTAATGAAAAACTGTTTTTT; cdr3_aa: CAISKDPSGNEKLFF
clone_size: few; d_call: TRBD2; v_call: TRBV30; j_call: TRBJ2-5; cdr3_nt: TGTGCCTGGACTCCTGGGACTAGCGGACAAGAGACCCAGTACTTC; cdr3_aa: CAWTPGTSGQETQYF
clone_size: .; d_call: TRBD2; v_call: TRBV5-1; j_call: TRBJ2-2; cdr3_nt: TGCGCCAGCAGCTCCCTAGCGGGAGGCACCGGGGAGCTGTTTTTT; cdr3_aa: CASSSLAGGTGELFF
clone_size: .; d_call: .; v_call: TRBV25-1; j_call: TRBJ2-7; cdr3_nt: TGTGCCAGCAGTGGGTTAGACGAGCAGTACTTC; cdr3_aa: CASSGLDEQYF
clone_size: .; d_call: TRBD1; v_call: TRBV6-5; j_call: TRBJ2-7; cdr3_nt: TGTGCCAGCAGTTACAACGGGGACAGCTACGAGCAGTACTTC; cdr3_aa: CASSYNGDSYEQYF
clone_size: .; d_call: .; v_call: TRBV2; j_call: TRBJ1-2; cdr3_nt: TGTGCCAGCAGCCTGGACAGTAGGACCTTC; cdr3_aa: CASSLDSRTF
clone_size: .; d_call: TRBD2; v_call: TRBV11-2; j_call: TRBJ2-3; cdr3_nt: TGTGCCAGCAGCTTGCTGCGGGGGGGCACAGATACGCAGTATTTT; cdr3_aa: CASSLLRGGTDTQYF
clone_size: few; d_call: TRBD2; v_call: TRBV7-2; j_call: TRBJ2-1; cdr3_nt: TGTGCCAGCAGCCTAGGAGGGACTACTGGGTACAATGAGCAGTTCTTC; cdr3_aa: CASSLGGTTGYNEQFF
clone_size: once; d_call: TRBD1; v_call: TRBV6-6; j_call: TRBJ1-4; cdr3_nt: TGTGCCAGCAGAAAAGGACAGGTTGGTGAAAAACTGTTTTTT; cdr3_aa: CASRKGQVGEKLFF
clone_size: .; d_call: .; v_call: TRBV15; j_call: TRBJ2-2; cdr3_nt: TGTGCCACCAGCAGAGAGGCGTACCGGGGCACCGGGGAGCTGTTTTTT; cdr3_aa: CATSREAYRGTGELFF
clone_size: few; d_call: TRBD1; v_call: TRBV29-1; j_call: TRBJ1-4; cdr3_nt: TGCAGCGGGGGGACAGTGACAGGGGAAAAACTGTTTTTT; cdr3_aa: CSGGTVTGEKLFF
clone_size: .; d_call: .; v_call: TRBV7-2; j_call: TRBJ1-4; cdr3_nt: TGTGCCAGCAGCCCCGGCGGTTTAAATGAAAAACTGTTTTTT; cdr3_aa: CASSPGGLNEKLFF
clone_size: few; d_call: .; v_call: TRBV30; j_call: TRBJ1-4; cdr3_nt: TGTGCCTGGAGCCGGTCGGGGGGAGAAAAACTGTTTTTT; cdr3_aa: CAWSRSGGEKLFF
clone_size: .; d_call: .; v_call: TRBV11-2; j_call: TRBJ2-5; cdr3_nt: TGTGCCAGCAGCGACCCAAACGGGCAAGAGACCCAGTACTTC; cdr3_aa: CASSDPNGQETQYF